These T cell receptor beta chains were read from a single sample in a study of blood T cells in healthy people across ages. TCRdb redid the calling of the 5' RACE reads with MiXCR, one entry per CDR3 protein. Among roughly 1.5 million distinct CDR3 sequences listed, approximately 42% were seen once. Material: blood. The receptors were sampled from a woman under 30 in good health. CDR3s include the opening cysteine and the closing phenylalanine or tryptophan. D genes are given only for firm matches. Clone size is not always given. Where it is, it says once, few, many or a class for expanded clones.

CASSARNYGYTF,TGTGCCAGCAGTGCTCGCAACTATGGCTACACCTTC,few,TRBJ1-2,.,TRBV2
CASSFTIASNTEAFF,TGTGCCAGCAGTTTCACAATCGCCTCGAACACTGAAGCTTTCTTT,.,TRBJ1-1,.,TRBV28
CASSEWGQETQYF,TGTGCCAGCAGTGAATGGGGCCAAGAGACCCAGTACTTC,.,TRBJ2-5,.,TRBV2
CSVDLGLNTEAFF,TGCAGCGTTGATCTGGGATTGAACACTGAAGCTTTCTTT,.,TRBJ1-1,.,TRBV29-1
CASSQEGGRTINQPQHF,TGCGCCAGCAGCCAAGAAGGGGGCAGGACAATCAATCAGCCCCAGCATTTT,.,TRBJ1-5,TRBD1,TRBV4-1
CASSYAPREQYF,TGTGCCAGCAGTTACGCGCCCCGGGAGCAGTACTTC,few,TRBJ2-5,.,TRBV6-2/TRBV6-3
CASSHTGFTEAFF,TGCGCCAGCAGCCATACAGGGTTTACTGAAGCTTTCTTT,once,TRBJ1-1,.,TRBV4-1
CASRLVAGRTDTQYF,TGCGCCAGCAGATTGGTAGCGGGACGCACAGATACGCAGTATTTT,.,TRBJ2-3,TRBD2,TRBV5-1
CASSLMRTSASYEQYF,TGTGCCAGCAGCTTAATGAGGACTAGCGCCTCCTACGAGCAGTACTTC,.,TRBJ2-7,TRBD2,TRBV7-2
CASSSDPGGTGELFF,TGCGCCAGCAGCTCCGACCCGGGAGGCACCGGGGAGCTGTTTTTT,few,TRBJ2-2,TRBD2,TRBV5-1
CASSLVGGSLQETQYF,TGTGCCAGCAGCTTAGTTGGCGGCAGCCTTCAAGAGACCCAGTACTTC,.,TRBJ2-5,.,TRBV11-2
CASSFDRKYGYTF,TGTGCCAGCAGCTTCGACAGGAAATATGGCTACACCTTC,few,TRBJ1-2,.,TRBV7-2
CSARDPLTANGYTF,TGCAGTGCTAGAGATCCCCTCACTGCGAATGGCTACACCTTC,few,TRBJ1-2,.,TRBV20-1
CASSLERRAYEQFF,TGTGCCAGCAGCTTAGAGCGCAGAGCCTACGAGCAGTTCTTC,.,TRBJ2-1,.,TRBV7-2
CASSQGPSGSAYNEQFF,TGTGCCAGCAGCCAAGGGCCTAGCGGGTCTGCCTACAATGAGCAGTTCTTC,few,TRBJ2-1,TRBD2,TRBV3-1
CAIRGGTPWEQYF,TGTGCCATCCGGGGGGGAACCCCCTGGGAGCAGTACTTC,.,TRBJ2-5,TRBD2,TRBV27
CASSQDSVTDTQYF,TGCGCCAGCAGCCAAGATAGCGTGACAGATACGCAGTATTTT,few,TRBJ2-3,.,TRBV4-3
CASSPSRSQETQYF,TGTGCCAGCAGTCCTAGTCGCAGCCAAGAGACCCAGTACTTC,many,TRBJ2-5,.,TRBV12-3/TRBV12-4
CGVEPCENEKLFF,TGCGGCGTTGAACCCTGCGAAAATGAAAAACTGTTTTTT,.,TRBJ1-4,.,TRBV29-1
CASSRRVGEQFF,TGTGCCAGCTCCCGACGAGTAGGTGAGCAGTTCTTC,.,TRBJ2-1,.,TRBV18
CSAEGSRQYNEQFF,TGCAGCGCTGAGGGTAGTCGACAGTACAATGAGCAGTTCTTC,.,TRBJ2-1,.,TRBV29-1
CASQPRISYEQYF,TGTGCCAGCCAACCTCGGATCTCCTACGAGCAGTACTTC,few,TRBJ2-7,.,TRBV2
CASRQAGTGTQYF,TGTGCCAGCAGACAGGCCGGCACAGGTACGCAGTATTTT,.,TRBJ2-3,.,TRBV6-6
CASSHRWGPLNYGYTF,TGTGCCAGCAGTCACAGATGGGGACCCCTTAACTATGGCTACACCTTC,.,TRBJ1-2,.,TRBV7-8
CASSWGSGSYNEQFF,TGCGCCAGCAGCTGGGGATCCGGCTCCTACAATGAGCAGTTCTTC,few,TRBJ2-1,.,TRBV5-1
CSARGMKGEQYF,TGCAGTGCTAGAGGGATGAAGGGCGAGCAGTACTTC,few,TRBJ2-7,.,TRBV20-1
CATRRTSGGLDTQYF,TGTGCCACCAGGAGGACTAGCGGGGGGTTAGATACGCAGTATTTT,.,TRBJ2-3,TRBD2,TRBV15
CASTLGSRGQPQHF,TGTGCCAGCACCCTGGGTAGCAGGGGACAGCCCCAGCATTTT,.,TRBJ1-5,.,TRBV6-2/TRBV6-3
CTITEGQYNEQFF,TGTACCATCACCGAGGGACAATACAATGAGCAGTTCTTC,.,TRBJ2-1,.,TRBV10-3
CASSESIKNYGYTF,TGTGCCAGCAGTGAATCGATCAAGAACTATGGCTACACCTTC,.,TRBJ1-2,.,TRBV25-1
CASSYRPGEQYF,TGTGCCAGCAGTTACCGCCCTGGAGAGCAGTACTTC,.,TRBJ2-7,.,TRBV6-2/TRBV6-3
CASSLTLAVYEQYF,TGTGCCAGCAGTCTGACACTAGCTGTCTACGAGCAGTACTTC,.,TRBJ2-7,.,TRBV5-6
CSASDYDRTQYF,TGCAGTGCTAGTGACTACGATCGGACCCAGTACTTC,.,TRBJ2-5,.,TRBV20-1
CASSAGLAGGGTDTQYF,TGTGCCAGCAGCGCTGGACTAGCGGGGGGAGGGACAGATACGCAGTATTTT,.,TRBJ2-3,TRBD2,TRBV11-3
CASNPGTRTGELFF,TGTGCCAGCAACCCCGGGACTCGCACCGGGGAGCTGTTTTTT,.,TRBJ2-2,.,TRBV4-2
CSASASSGFTDTQYF,TGCAGTGCTTCAGCTTCTAGCGGGTTCACAGATACGCAGTATTTT,few,TRBJ2-3,TRBD2,TRBV20-1
CASSSTGGGEKLFF,TGTGCCAGCAGCTCCACAGGGGGCGGTGAAAAACTGTTTTTT,.,TRBJ1-4,TRBD1,TRBV7-9
CSARVDLGETQFF,TGCAGTGCTAGAGTGGACTTGGGAGAGACCCAGTTCTTC,.,TRBJ2-1,.,TRBV20-1
CASSIDDGGGTEAFF,TGTGCCAGTAGTATAGATGACGGGGGTGGCACTGAAGCTTTCTTT,.,TRBJ1-1,.,TRBV19
CATSVGVGEAFF,TGTGCCACCAGCGTAGGAGTAGGTGAAGCTTTCTTT,.,TRBJ1-1,.,TRBV24-1
CASGEYEQYF,TGTGCCAGCGGGGAATACGAGCAGTACTTC,.,TRBJ2-7,.,TRBV2
CASSPVWDRGKVYEQYF,TGTGCCAGCAGCCCCGTTTGGGACAGGGGTAAGGTATACGAGCAGTACTTC,.,TRBJ2-7,TRBD1,TRBV6-2/TRBV6-3
CASGEMDGLFF,TGTGCCAGCGGAGAGATGGACGGACTGTTTTTT,.,TRBJ1-4,.,TRBV6-6
CASRAGGGKLYEQYF,TGTGCCAGCAGGGCGGGGGGGGGTAAATTATACGAGCAGTACTTC,.,TRBJ2-7,TRBD2,TRBV27